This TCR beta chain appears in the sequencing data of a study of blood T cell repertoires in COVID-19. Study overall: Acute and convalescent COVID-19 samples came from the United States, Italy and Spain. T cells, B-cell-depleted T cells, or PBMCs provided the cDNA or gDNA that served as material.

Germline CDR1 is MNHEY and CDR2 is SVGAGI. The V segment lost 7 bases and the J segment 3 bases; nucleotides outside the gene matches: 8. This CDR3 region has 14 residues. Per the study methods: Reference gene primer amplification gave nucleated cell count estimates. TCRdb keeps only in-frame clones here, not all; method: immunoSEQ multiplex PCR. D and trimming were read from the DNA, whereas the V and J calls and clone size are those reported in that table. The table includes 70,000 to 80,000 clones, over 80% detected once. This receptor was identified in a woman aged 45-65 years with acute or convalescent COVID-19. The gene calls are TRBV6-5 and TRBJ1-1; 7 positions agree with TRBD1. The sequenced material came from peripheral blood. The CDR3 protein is CASNPGQRYTEAFF. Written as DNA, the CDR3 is TGTGCCAGCAACCCGGGACAGCGATACACTGAAGCTTTCTTT.